Below, 21 T cell receptor beta chains from the same sample are listed, as sequenced in a study of blood T cells in healthy people across ages. Then a second PCR, running about 6 to 12 cycles, was carried out with a sample-barcoded 5' primer and a J-beta primer mix. One entry per CDR3 protein, called by TCRdb with MiXCR from the 5' RACE reads. Altogether some 750,000 distinct CDR3 sequences are present, 20% to 25% being singletons, with the ten largest covering 22%. The material sequenced was blood. These receptor sequences come from a man aged 65-85 years in good health.

V gene TRBV5-6 combines with J gene TRBJ1-2, with D perhaps matching TRBD1 (5 bases). This CDR3 has 15 amino acids. Trimming took 1 base from V and 8 from J, leaving 18 bases between them. CDR1 and CDR2 (germline): SGHDT, YYEEEE. In nucleotides, the CDR3 is TGTGCCAGCAGCTTGCTCAGGGCCCCCCTTATGGGCTACACCTTC. Its protein is CASSLLRAPLMGYTF.

This clonotype appeared a few times. This chain uses TRBV12-3 or TRBV12-4 with TRBJ1-5; D remains unclear. The CDR3 runs 16 residues. V lost 5 bases and J lost 0, with 14 bases in between. The CDR3 here is CASSPRAGNSNQPQHF. CDR3 coding DNA: TGTGCCAGCAGTCCCCGGGCCGGGAATAGCAATCAGCCCCAGCATTTT.

The chain has TRBV20-1 and TRBJ2-5; no firm D call. V was shortened by 4 bases and J by 3 bases, with 6 bases between the two germline ends. Germline V CDR1 and CDR2: DFQATT, SNEGSKA (reference sequence). The CDR3 spans 11 residues. In nucleotides, the CDR3 is TGCAGTGCTAAGGAGAAAGAGACCCAGTACTTC. Its protein product is CSAKEKETQYF.

The chain employs TRBV20-1 and TRBJ1-5; D remains unclear. The CDR3 has 14 residues. V was pared by 3 bases and J by 7 bases, with 16 bases between. Germline CDR1 DFQATT, CDR2 SNEGSKA (reference sequence). The CDR3, as DNA: TGCAGTGCTAGGTCAGGTACCTTAGACCAGCCCCAGCATTTT. Encoded protein: CSARSGTLDQPQHF.

Many counts were recorded for this clonotype. The gene calls are TRBV30 and TRBJ1-4; D is unclear. The V end was cut by 3 bases, the J end by 6 bases, with 5 bases between. The CDR3 totals 11 residues. Germline CDR1 is GTSNPN and CDR2 is SVGIG (reference sequence). CDR3 sequence reads: CAWSQDEKLFF. The DNA for the CDR3 is TGTGCCTGGAGCCAAGATGAAAAACTGTTTTTT.

CDR3 coding DNA: TGTGCCACCCAGACTAGCGGGGGACAAGAGACCCAGTACTTC. It specifies CATQTSGGQETQYF. The chain has TRBV10-3 and TRBJ2-5; 12 bases align to TRBD2. J was trimmed by 2 bases and V by 10 bases; bases with no gene match: 5. This CDR3 contains 14 residues. From germline, CDR1 is ENHRY and CDR2 SYGVKD.

J is TRBJ2-2 and V is TRBV27; D is perhaps TRBD1 (6 bases). CDR1 and CDR2 from the germline V gene are MNHEY and SMNVEV (reference sequence). Trimming cost V 10 bases and J 1 base, with 13 bases left between them. This CDR3 spans 14 amino acids. DNA of the CDR3: TGTGCCACCAAAAGGGGGTGGAACACCGGGGAGCTGTTTTTT. Residues: CATKRGWNTGELFF.

This clonotype was seen a few times. This rearrangement joins TRBV6-1 to TRBJ1-1; tentatively, D is TRBD1 (5 bases). Trimming pared 4 bases from V and 2 bases from J, leaving 11 bases between. Germline V lookup: CDR1 MNHNS, CDR2 SASEGT. CDR3 length: 14 amino acids. CDR3 in DNA: TGTGCCAGCAGTGTCCAGGGTCCCAACACTGAAGCTTTCTTT. Residues: CASSVQGPNTEAFF.

The chain employs TRBV5-1 and TRBJ2-3, with 9 bases matching TRBD2. Germline lookup yields CDR1 SGHRS and CDR2 YFSETQ. J was trimmed by 2 bases and V by 0 bases; bases with no gene match: 4. There are 16 residues in the CDR3. The DNA of the CDR3 is TGCGCCAGCAGCTTGGACCTAGCGGGGATCACAGATACGCAGTATTTT. Its protein product is CASSLDLAGITDTQYF.

This clonotype was seen only a few times. V usage is TRBV20-1 and J usage is TRBJ1-4; no definite D call. Germline values: CDR1 DFQATT, CDR2 SNEGSKA (reference sequence). V was clipped by 1 base and J by 2 bases, with 5 bases between them. The CDR3 contains 13 residues. The DNA for the CDR3 is TGCAGTGCTAGAGTCGGGACTAATGAAAAACTGTTTTTT. As protein: CSARVGTNEKLFF.

The chain couples TRBV6-5 to TRBJ2-1; D gene ambiguous. Deletions cut 6 bases from V and 6 bases from J, with 12 bases between. This CDR3 contains 13 residues. Germline values: CDR1 MNHEY, CDR2 SVGAGI. The CDR3 coding sequence is TGTGCCAGCAGCTTATCACTTGGCAATGAGCAGTTCTTC. Amino acids: CASSLSLGNEQFF.

The V gene is TRBV5-1, the J gene TRBJ1-1, with TRBD1 as a possible D gene (5 bases). Trimming cost V 5 bases and J 4 bases, with 12 bases left between them. This CDR3 contains 13 residues. CDR1 is SGHRS, CDR2 YFSETQ, per germline. In DNA, the CDR3 is TGCGCCAGCAGGGCCTTGGGGGTCACTGAAGCTTTCTTT. Translating gives CASRALGVTEAFF.

This clonotype has a handful of counts. The chain uses TRBV6-5 and TRBJ2-3; 8 positions match TRBD1. V dropped 6 bases and J dropped 2; count of bases not matched to a gene: 4. The CDR3 contains 14 residues. The germline CDR1 and CDR2 sequences are MNHEY and SVGAGI. This CDR3 reads CASRWTGTTDTQYF. The CDR3 DNA sequence: TGTGCCAGCAGATGGACAGGGACCACAGATACGCAGTATTTT.

J is TRBJ2-3 and V is TRBV3-1; 9 bases are a match to TRBD2. The CDR3 length is 19 residues. J gave up 2 bases and V 4 bases, and 16 bases lay outside the gene matches. The V gene's germline CDR1 is LGHDT and CDR2 YNNKEL (reference sequence). The CDR3, as DNA: TGTGCCAGCAGCCTAAATGGAAGGGGACTAGCAAGTGTCACAGATACGCAGTATTTT. It encodes CASSLNGRGLASVTDTQYF.

This sequence joins TRBV12-3 or TRBV12-4 and TRBJ2-7; 8 bases align to TRBD1. The CDR3 runs to 15 residues. J lost 2 bases, V lost 6 bases, and 9 bases had no gene match. CDR3 sequence reads: CASSATDRGAYEQYF. The DNA of the CDR3 is TGTGCCAGCAGCGCAACCGACAGGGGAGCCTACGAGCAGTACTTC.

At least ten counts were recorded for this clonotype. The V and J genes are TRBV28 and TRBJ2-2; TRBD1 is a possible D gene (6 bases). Germline V gene lookup returns CDR1 MDHEN and CDR2 SYDVKM. The CDR3 spans 15 residues. The V gene lost 6 bases and the J gene lost 0 bases, with 11 bases spanning the gap. The CDR3 sequence is CASRGTTANTGELFF. For the CDR3, the DNA is TGTGCCAGCAGAGGGACAACTGCGAACACCGGGGAGCTGTTTTTT.

This clonotype came up a few times. The chain joins TRBV5-1 to TRBJ1-1; 7 bases agree with TRBD1. Germline CDR1 and CDR2: SGHRS and YFSETQ. The length of the CDR3 is 15 residues. The ends lost 3 bases at V and 1 base at J; junction bases unmatched: 6. The CDR3 loop is CASSSRQGSNTEAFF. The DNA for the CDR3 is TGCGCCAGCAGCTCCAGACAGGGATCGAACACTGAAGCTTTCTTT.

This clonotype was counted a few times. The CDR3 bases are TGCAGTGCTAGAGTTGCGACTAACCTTCAAGAGACCCAGTACTTC. Protein sequence: CSARVATNLQETQYF. The chain is built from TRBV20-1 and TRBJ2-5, with a weak D call TRBD2 (5 bases). Germline CDR1 DFQATT, CDR2 SNEGSKA (reference sequence). The CDR3 is 15 amino acids. Trimming took 1 base from V and 2 from J, leaving 14 bases between them.

Worth noting for this clonotype: Germline is not matched at one junction end, which may reflect a read error. This rearrangement joins TRBV7-7 to TRBJ2-5; D call uncertain. The CDR3 loop spans 13 amino acids. Germline lookup yields CDR1 SSHAT and CDR2 FNYEAQ (reference sequence). The CDR3 loop is CASSLESEETQYF. The CDR3 DNA sequence: TGTGCTAGCAGCTTAGAATCCGAAGAGACCCAGTACTTC.

This clonotype has more than one count but fewer than ten. This sequence joins TRBV6-2 or TRBV6-3 and TRBJ2-1; no clear D gene. The CDR3 has 14 amino acids. Trimming pared 7 bases from V and 7 bases from J, leaving 17 bases between. The V gene's germline CDR1 is MNHEY and CDR2 SVGEGT. CDR3 sequence: CASNMGTHRNEQFF. The CDR3 DNA reads as TGTGCCAGCAATATGGGAACCCATAGGAATGAGCAGTTCTTC.

The gene calls are TRBV12-3 or TRBV12-4 and TRBJ2-5; D possibly corresponds to TRBD2 (6 bases). The J call may be wrong; the DNA end is better matched by TRBJ2-1. CDR3 size: 15 residues. DNA for the CDR3: TGTGCCAGCAGTTCCGGGAGAGGCACAATTGATGAGCAGTTCTTC. Amino acid sequence: CASSSGRGTIDEQFF.